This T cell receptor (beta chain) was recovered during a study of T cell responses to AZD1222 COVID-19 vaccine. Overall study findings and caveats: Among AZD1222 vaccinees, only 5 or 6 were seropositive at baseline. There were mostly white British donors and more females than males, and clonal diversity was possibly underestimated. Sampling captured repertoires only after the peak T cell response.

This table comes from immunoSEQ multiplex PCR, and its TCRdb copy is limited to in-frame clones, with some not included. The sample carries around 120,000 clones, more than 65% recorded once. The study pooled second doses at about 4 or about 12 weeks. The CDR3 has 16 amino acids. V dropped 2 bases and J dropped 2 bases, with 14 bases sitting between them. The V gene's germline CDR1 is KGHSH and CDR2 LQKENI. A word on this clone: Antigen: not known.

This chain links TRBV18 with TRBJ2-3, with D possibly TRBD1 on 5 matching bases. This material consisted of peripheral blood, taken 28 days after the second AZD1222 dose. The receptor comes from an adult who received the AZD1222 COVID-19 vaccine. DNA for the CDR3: TGTGCCAGCTCACCATCTATCAGGGCGCACACAGATACGCAGTATTTT. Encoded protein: CASSPSIRAHTDTQYF.